This TCR beta chain is drawn from a study of blood T cell repertoires in COVID-19. Study-wide background: The United States, Italy and Spain provided the acute and convalescent COVID-19 samples. T cells, B-cell-depleted T cells, or PBMCs supplied cDNA or gDNA.

The CDR3 totals 15 residues. V lost 6 bases to trimming and J lost 3 bases, with 17 bases between them. Germline V gene data show CDR1 as SEHNR and CDR2 as FQNEAQ (reference sequence). The protocol was immunoSEQ multiplex PCR, while the TCRdb copy is restricted to in-frame clones and leaves out a portion. The sample carries about 300,000 clones, around 84% recorded once. The clonotype was recovered from a man aged 25-40 years who had recovered from COVID-19. Material for sequencing was PBMCs or T cells enriched from blood (not recorded which). The chain employs TRBV7-9 and TRBJ1-2; D possibly corresponds to TRBD1 (5 bases). CDR3 in amino acids: CASRTTGSMDYGYTF. The DNA of the CDR3 is TGTGCCAGCAGAACAACAGGTAGTATGGACTATGGCTACACCTTC.